Each of the 14 T cell receptor beta chains below was sequenced from the same sample in a study of early stage breast cancer tumors. Here immunoSEQ multiplex PCR was the method, and the copy in TCRdb shows in-frame clones only, minus some. The sample includes around 51,000 clones, just under 80% seen only once; the top ten take around 3.4%. Input material: blood. These receptor sequences come from a person aged 40 to 50 with breast cancer.

The rearrangement joins TRBV2 to TRBJ2-7, with 7 bases aligning to TRBD1. From germline, CDR1 is SNHLY and CDR2 FYNNEI. The CDR3 loop spans 13 amino acids. Trimming cost V 7 bases and J 5 bases; bases outside gene matches: 8. CDR3 sequence reads: CASNRGGNHEQYF. The CDR3 DNA follows: TGTGCCAGCAACAGGGGTGGGAACCACGAGCAGTACTTC.

This clone was observed a few times. The chain is built from TRBV4-2 and TRBJ2-7, with TRBD2 as a possible D gene (5 bases). This CDR3 contains 17 residues. Germline loops: CDR1 LGHNA, CDR2 YNFKEQ. V lost 1 base, J lost 7 bases, and 23 bases lay in between. CDR3 loop: CASSQANSGREGWEQYF. CDR3 DNA sequence: TGTGCCAGCAGCCAAGCCAACAGCGGACGCGAAGGCTGGGAGCAGTACTTC.

J is TRBJ2-7 and V is TRBV29-1; D might be TRBD1 (5 bases). CDR3 length: 15 amino acids. The V and J ends lost 0 bases and 4 bases respectively, with 16 bases between them. The germline V gene encodes CDR1 SQVTM and CDR2 ANQGSEA. The CDR3: CSVEDRSSGSYEQYF. Here the CDR3 DNA reads TGCAGCGTTGAAGATAGGTCGTCAGGGTCTTACGAGCAGTACTTC.

This clone was found once. The chain recombines TRBV5-1 with TRBJ2-7; possibly TRBD1 or TRBD2 for D (7 bases each). CDR1 is SGHRS and CDR2 is YFSETQ in the germline V gene. CDR3 length: 15 amino acids. With 8 bases removed from V and 3 bases from J, the gap between germline ends came to 21 bases. CDR3 in amino acids: CASMPSGQADYEQYF. CDR3 nucleotides: TGCGCCAGTATGCCTAGCGGACAGGCGGACTACGAGCAGTACTTC.

The chain couples TRBV7-6 to TRBJ1-3; D may be TRBD1 (5 bases). Trimming stripped 2 bases from V and 4 bases from J, with 9 bases between. Germline V CDR1 and CDR2: SGHVS, FNYEAQ. The CDR3 spans 14 residues. The CDR3: CASSLNAGGNTIYF. CDR3 nucleotide sequence: TGTGCCAGCAGCTTAAACGCAGGGGGAAACACCATATATTTT.

This chain uses TRBV11-2 with TRBJ1-2; a weak D match, TRBD1 (5 bases). Trimming pared 5 bases from V and 4 bases from J, leaving 8 bases between. The CDR3 length is 12 residues. Per the germline V gene, CDR1 is SGHAT and CDR2 is FQNNGV. The CDR3 DNA is TGTGCCAGCAGCCTGGGGGGCTATGGCTACACCTTC. Translation gives CASSLGGYGYTF.

This clone was seen more than once but under ten times. The J gene is TRBJ1-2, the V gene TRBV6-1; D possibly corresponds to TRBD1 (6 bases). The length of the CDR3 is 14 residues. Germline lookup yields CDR1 MNHNS and CDR2 SASEGT. V lost 2 bases, J lost 8 bases, and 15 bases lay in between. In DNA form, the CDR3 reads TGTGCCAGCAGTGAAACGGAGACAGGCGGGGGCTACACCTTC. Translating gives CASSETETGGGYTF.

This clone was seen a single time. This sequence joins TRBV6-1 and TRBJ2-1; maybe TRBD2 (6 bases). The CDR3 is made up of 15 amino acids. In germline, CDR1 is MNHNS, CDR2 SASEGT. Trimming removed 4 bases at V and 4 bases at J, with 14 bases between. CDR3 in DNA: TGTGCCAGCAGTGGGGACTCTACCGCATACAATGAGCAGTTCTTC. Translation gives CASSGDSTAYNEQFF.

V gene TRBV6-5 combines with J gene TRBJ2-1; a possible D gene is TRBD2 (5 bases). Looked up from germline, CDR1 is MNHEY and CDR2 is SVGAGI. Trimming cost V 7 bases and J 2 bases, with 9 bases left between them. This CDR3 contains 13 residues. CDR3 sequence reads: CASTPGTYNEQFF. The DNA for the CDR3 is TGTGCCAGCACCCCGGGAACCTACAATGAGCAGTTCTTC.

Notes on this clone: This specimen includes other DNA sequences encoding the same CDR3. The V gene is TRBV9, the J gene TRBJ2-3; 8 bases agree with TRBD2. V lost 0 bases to trimming and J lost 4 bases; unmatched junction nucleotides: 4. This CDR3 region has 15 residues. Germline CDR1 and CDR2: SGDLS and YYNGEE. The CDR3 reads CASSVAGTSADTQYF. CDR3 bases: TGTGCCAGCAGCGTAGCTGGGACTAGTGCAGATACGCAGTATTTT.

This chain joins TRBV11-3 and TRBJ1-2; no reliable D call. V was pared by 5 bases and J by 6 bases, with 13 bases between. The germline CDR1 and CDR2 sequences are SGHNT and YENEEA. The length of the CDR3 is 13 residues. The CDR3 spells CASSGLGVDGYTF. The CDR3 coding sequence is TGTGCCAGCAGCGGGTTGGGTGTCGATGGCTACACCTTC.

This clone was observed a single time. This chain joins TRBV27 and TRBJ2-1, with TRBD2 matching 8 bases. The CDR3 has 12 amino acids. Trimming removed 6 bases from V and 14 bases from J; junction bases left unmatched: 9. CDR1 MNHEY and CDR2 SMNVEV come from the germline V gene (reference sequence). In DNA, the CDR3 is TGTGCCAGCAGCCAAGGGGGACTAGTCGAGTTCTTC. This codes for CASSQGGLVEFF.

The rearrangement links TRBV7-9 to TRBJ2-3, with TRBD2 as a possible D gene (6 bases). V lost 3 bases and J 3 bases, leaving 13 bases between the germline ends. Germline V CDR1 and CDR2: SEHNR, FQNEAQ (reference sequence). This CDR3 has 15 residues. The CDR3 spells CASSFVGTLTDTQYF. CDR3 coding DNA: TGTGCCAGCAGCTTCGTGGGGACTCTAACAGATACGCAGTATTTT.

This clone was picked up a small number of times. The chain couples TRBV30 to TRBJ1-1, with no clear D. The CDR3 runs to 13 residues. The ends were cut back, 4 bases at V and 4 bases at J, with 13 bases in the middle. The germline V gene encodes CDR1 GTSNPN and CDR2 SVGIG (reference sequence). This CDR3 is CAWNGEVVTEAFF. DNA for the CDR3: TGTGCCTGGAATGGGGAGGTGGTCACTGAAGCTTTCTTT.